This TCR beta chain was identified in a study of blood T cell repertoires in COVID-19. TCRdb's copy holds only in-frame clones and misses some; the assay was immunoSEQ multiplex PCR. The sample contains fewer than 200,000 clones, just under 90% of which appear only once. Looked up from germline, CDR1 is LGHNA and CDR2 is YSLEER. The CDR3 totals 15 residues. The junction had 11 bases not matched to a gene; V was cut back by 5 bases and J by 6 bases. This chain uses TRBV4-3 with TRBJ2-7; 9 bases fit TRBD1. This receptor was taken from a woman in her 70s with COVID-19, enrolled during active disease. What was sequenced was peripheral blood. The CDR3 DNA follows: TGCGCCAGCAGCTACCTCCGGGACAGGGACTTCGAGCAGTACTTC. Encoded protein: CASSYLRDRDFEQYF.